Listed below are T cell receptor beta chains from one sample, sequenced in a study of human T cells and chemical hapten exposure. MiXCR, run by TCRdb on the RACE reads, gives a single entry per CDR3 protein. The table records under 200,000 distinct CDR3 sequences, about 14% of them present only once. Sequencing was performed on whole blood, taken in connection with sensitization to the hapten diphenylcyclopropenone (DPC). The receptors originated from a woman in her thirties with alopecia areata. Some clones in this sample may be carry-over from other donors' samples. CDR3s include the opening cysteine and the closing phenylalanine or tryptophan. Fields, in order: V gene, clone size, J gene, CDR3 protein. Size values are once, few and many counts, or a class for expanded clones, and some rows have none.

TRBV28	few	TRBJ2-5	CASSLPAVAGQETQYF
TRBV28	-	TRBJ1-4	CASIRTDRPEKLFF
TRBV6-2/TRBV6-3	-	TRBJ2-1	CASRVAEAGRNEQFF
TRBV7-6	-	TRBJ2-1	CASSRDRGNEQFF
TRBV7-2	few	TRBJ2-7	CASSLRRGQGYEQYF
TRBV7-2	many	TRBJ2-7	CASSFAGYEQYF
TRBV7-9	many	TRBJ2-4	CASSLPDEGLAKNIQYF
TRBV2	-	TRBJ1-6	CASSDGQPYNSPLHF
TRBV6-2/TRBV6-3	-	TRBJ1-2	CASSYSRGHGYTF
TRBV19	few	TRBJ2-2	CASSPSGLNTGELFF
TRBV20-1	-	TRBJ1-6	CSASAGDVSPLHF
TRBV20-1	-	TRBJ2-3	CSAKRTDTQYF
TRBV3-1	-	TRBJ1-4	CASSQSSATNEKLFF
TRBV28	-	TRBJ2-7	CASSSAGTGTMEQYF
TRBV6-6	-	TRBJ2-5	CASRGTGEAETQYF
TRBV19	-	TRBJ2-1	CASSIQNRGGEQFF
TRBV20-1	few	TRBJ2-3	CSAPGTSGSTDTQYF
TRBV27	many	TRBJ1-2	CASSLRGGGYTF
TRBV9	few	TRBJ1-3	CASSVGQRAGTIYF
TRBV5-1	few	TRBJ1-5	CASSAGQNQPQHF
TRBV6-2/TRBV6-3	many	TRBJ2-5	CASSFGPSPQETQYF
TRBV6-5	-	TRBJ2-7	CASRLAGGPYEQYF
TRBV19	many	TRBJ1-2	CASSRQGDGYTF
TRBV18	many	TRBJ2-5	CASSPLNQETQYF
TRBV4-2	-	TRBJ1-1	CASSQEGNGRSNTEAFF
TRBV6-2/TRBV6-3	many	TRBJ1-1	CASSYSLANTEAFF
TRBV7-9	many	TRBJ1-4	CASSRRDTFVRNEKLFF
TRBV20-1	few	TRBJ2-3	CSAPRGAPTDTQYF
TRBV25-1	few	TRBJ2-6	CASSQANVLTF
TRBV12-3/TRBV12-4	few	TRBJ2-2	CASSWDRSTGELFF
TRBV29-1	few	TRBJ1-2	CGVAGQGECTF
TRBV6-5	once	TRBJ2-1	CASSYSLAKNEQFF
TRBV7-8	few	TRBJ2-7	CASSPRQYSYEQYF
TRBV4-2	few	TRBJ2-7	CASSQDSDSVQTDYYEQYF
TRBV21-1	-	TRBJ2-7	CASSKAGRAAYEQYF
TRBV7-2	many	TRBJ2-3	CASSLAGETQYF
TRBV5-5	many	TRBJ1-1	CASSPRSRVNTEAFF
TRBV5-1	-	TRBJ2-1	CASSLLTSGRVYNEQFF
TRBV5-6	few	TRBJ1-5	CASSTRTGGFQPQHF
TRBV7-9	few	TRBJ1-6	CASSRGIGNSPLHF
TRBV10-3	few	TRBJ2-4	CAISESERSGNIQYF
TRBV19	-	TRBJ2-2	CASNDGTGPGELFF